Below, 5 T cell receptor beta chains from the same sample are listed, as sequenced in a study of T cell clusters in autoimmune cytopenias. TRB rearrangements were amplified by touch-down multiplex PCR with mixed TRB-A/B primers. TCRdb reprocessed the multiplex PCR reads and stores each CDR3 protein as one record, lacking DNA. This specimen shows about 6,300 distinct CDR3 sequences; the ten leading clones hold around 7.8%. TRB amplification used approximately 250 ng of peripheral blood genomic DNA. These same records also appear under a second study, on T cell repertoires in aging, cancer and after chemotherapy.

The sample comprised peripheral blood. Receptors were obtained from a human donor in good health.

The chain uses TRBV12-3 or TRBV12-4 and TRBJ2-5; TCRdb indicates TRBD1, and absent DNA this call remains unverified. CDR3 length: 14 residues. CDR3 residues: CASSKTGSFETQYF.

This clonotype ranks as medium-sized in terms of frequency. The chain employs TRBV29-1 and TRBJ1-2. CDR1 is SQVTM and CDR2 is ANQGSEA in the germline V gene. This CDR3 contains 14 residues. The chain's CDR3 is CSGGRLGNIHGYTF.

Frequency places this clonotype as medium-sized. The chain links TRBV6-6 to TRBJ2-3; TCRdb indicates TRBD1, and absent DNA this call remains unverified. Germline V gene lookup returns CDR1 MNHNY and CDR2 SVGAGI (reference sequence). This CDR3 is built from 15 residues. The CDR3 region is CASSYSPGITDTQYF.

This sequence joins TRBV19 and TRBJ2-7; TCRdb reports TRBD2, a call that lacks DNA to check it against. Germline V gene data show CDR1 as LNHDA and CDR2 as SQIVND (reference sequence). The CDR3 runs 14 residues. The CDR3 protein is CASSLGSTGHEQYF.

The chain employs TRBV5-5 and TRBJ2-7; the TRBD1 assignment by TCRdb is unverifiable without DNA. The CDR3 spans 15 residues. Looked up from germline, CDR1 is SGHKS and CDR2 is YYEKEE (reference sequence). The CDR3 sequence: CASSLMPGETYEQYF.